This T cell receptor beta chain originates from a study of patients and donors after allogeneic stem cell transplantation. TCRdb redid the calling of the RT-PCR reads with MiXCR, one entry per CDR3 protein. Among approximately 200,000 distinct CDR3 sequences listed, 35% to 45% were seen once. Germline CDR1 reads MNHEY; CDR2 reads SMNVEV (reference sequence). J was trimmed by 1 base and V by 5 bases; bases with no gene match: 5. The CDR3 runs to 16 residues. Sequencing used blood, either unsorted or a sorted T cell fraction (not recorded which). This sequence originates from a human donor who was either an allogeneic HSCT recipient or a stem cell or donor lymphocyte infusion donor (not recorded which). It is not recorded whose cells these are; they may come from a transplant donor. The genes are TRBV27 and TRBJ1-5; 10 nucleotides match TRBD1. The CDR3 DNA is TGTGCCAGCAGTCAGACAGGGGGCTTGAGCAATCAGCCCCAGCATTTT. Its translation is CASSQTGGLSNQPQHF.